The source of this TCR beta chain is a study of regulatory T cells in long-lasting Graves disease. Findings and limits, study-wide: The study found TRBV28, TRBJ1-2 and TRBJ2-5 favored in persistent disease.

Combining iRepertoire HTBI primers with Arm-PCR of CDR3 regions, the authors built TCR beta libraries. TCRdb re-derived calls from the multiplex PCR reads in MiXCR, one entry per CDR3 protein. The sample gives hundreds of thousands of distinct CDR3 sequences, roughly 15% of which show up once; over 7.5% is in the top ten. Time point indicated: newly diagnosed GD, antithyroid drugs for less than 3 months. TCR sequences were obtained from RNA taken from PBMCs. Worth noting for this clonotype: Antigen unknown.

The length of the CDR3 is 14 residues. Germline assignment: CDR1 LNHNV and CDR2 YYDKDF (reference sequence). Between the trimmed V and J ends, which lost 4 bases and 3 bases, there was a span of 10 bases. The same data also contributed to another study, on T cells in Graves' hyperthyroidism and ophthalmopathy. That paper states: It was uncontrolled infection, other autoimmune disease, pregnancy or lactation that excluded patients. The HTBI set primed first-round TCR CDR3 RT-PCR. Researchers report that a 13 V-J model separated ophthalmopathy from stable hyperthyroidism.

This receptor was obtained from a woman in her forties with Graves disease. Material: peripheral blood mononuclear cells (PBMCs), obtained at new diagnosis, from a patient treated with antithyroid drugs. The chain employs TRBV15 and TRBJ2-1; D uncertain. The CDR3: CATSKDPSYNEQFF. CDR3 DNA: TGTGCCACCAGCAAGGACCCAAGCTACAATGAGCAGTTCTTC. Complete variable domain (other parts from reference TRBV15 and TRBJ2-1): DAMVIQNPRYQVTQFGKPVTLSCSQTLNHNVMYWYQQKSSQAPKLLFHYYDKDFNNEADTPDNFQSRRPNTSFCFLDIRSPGLGDTAMYLCATSKDPSYNEQFFGPGTRLTVL.